A selection of T cell receptor beta chains follows, all from one sample in a study of control samples from healthy donors and cancer patients. Libraries were prepared by immunoSEQ multiplex PCR; TCRdb keeps only in-frame clonotypes and omits some of them. The table records about 98,000 clones, roughly four fifths of them present only once. Specimen: blood. All receptors come from a man in his 60s in good health. The conserved cysteine and the conserved F or W are not part of the CDR3 here. D genes are given only for firm matches. Not all rows give a size; the values are once, few, many and, for expanded clones, a class.

NA	TRBJ2-6	TRBD2	TRBV19	ASSARLAGMSSGANVLT
NA	TRBJ2-2	TRBD2	TRBV6-2/TRBV6-3	ASSSSGRGSGELF
NA	TRBJ2-7	NA	TRBV7-8	ASSLISYEQY
NA	TRBJ2-5	TRBD1	TRBV7-6	ASTWTGLETQY
NA	TRBJ2-7	TRBD1	TRBV9	ASSAGTGGRYEQY
few	TRBJ2-1	NA	TRBV19	ASSSDAYNEQF
NA	TRBJ2-2	TRBD2	TRBV24-1	APSGGIRGGNSGSNTGELF
NA	TRBJ2-3	NA	TRBV9	ASSVGGGEKGDTQY
NA	TRBJ2-1	TRBD1	TRBV5-1	ASSWTGTANSYNEQF
NA	TRBJ1-1	NA	TRBV5-1	ASSGGGAALGEAF
NA	TRBJ1-3	TRBD1	TRBV6-5	ASSQLGQRNTIY
NA	TRBJ2-7	NA	TRBV5-1	ASSLVAGVHEQY